This is a list of T cell receptor beta chains from one sample in a study of early T cells in non-severe SARS-CoV-2 infection. TCRdb re-called the 5' RACE reads through MiXCR, storing one row per CDR3 protein. The profile shows roughly 30,000 distinct CDR3 sequences, about 4.2% of them singletons. The sample comprised whole blood. These TCRs come from an adult who was a healthcare worker with PCR-confirmed SARS-CoV-2 infection or an uninfected control (not recorded which). Each CDR3 is given without its conserved first and last residue. The D gene is left open where the match is weak. Some rows mark clone size as missing; the rest say once, few, many or name a class of expanded clone.

d_call	clone_size	v_call	j_call	cdr3_aa
-	many	TRBV27	TRBJ2-3	ASRVQGMADTQY
TRBD2	few	TRBV12-3/TRBV12-4	TRBJ2-3	ASSLLMGLAGDRGYTQY
-	medium-sized	TRBV4-1	TRBJ2-7	ASSQDRGSSYEQY
-	many	TRBV7-2	TRBJ1-2	ASSPLSGYYGFYGYT
TRBD1	many	TRBV28	TRBJ1-5	ASSPQGFQPQH
TRBD1	-	TRBV12-3/TRBV12-4	TRBJ1-2	ATGDRVGYGYT
TRBD2	many	TRBV28	TRBJ2-1	ASSRLAGDEQF
-	many	TRBV3-1	TRBJ2-1	ASSQDRPMF
-	many	TRBV20-1	TRBJ1-4	SAPGQVHEKLF
-	few	TRBV2	TRBJ2-4	ASSDDRNIQY
-	medium-sized	TRBV6-2/TRBV6-3	TRBJ2-7	ASSYRDNSYEQY
TRBD2	many	TRBV28	TRBJ2-7	ASSGGLPQPYEQY
-	few	TRBV24-1	TRBJ2-7	ATSDRVGGYEQY
-	many	TRBV3-1	TRBJ2-1	ASSQGAPSSYNEQF
-	-	TRBV24-1	TRBJ2-1	ATSDWSAYNEQF
-	many	TRBV19	TRBJ1-2	ASSPQDRTHYGYT
-	many	TRBV7-2	TRBJ2-1	ASSLALVGNEQF
-	many	TRBV19	TRBJ1-5	ASSNIRQPQH
-	few	TRBV3-1	TRBJ1-2	ASSQAPLQGPANYGYT
TRBD2	few	TRBV6-1	TRBJ2-7	ASRDKRGPYEQY
TRBD1	many	TRBV29-1	TRBJ1-2	SVDRGSYGYT
TRBD1	few	TRBV20-1	TRBJ1-6	SAEGDRDSPLH
TRBD1	many	TRBV6-6	TRBJ1-1	ASIPGQGPQKNTEAF
-	many	TRBV6-5	TRBJ2-2	ATHRDVGTGELF
TRBD2	many	TRBV11-2	TRBJ2-1	ASSLTGGPYNEQF
-	many	TRBV4-2	TRBJ2-4	ASSQDMDIQY
TRBD1	many	TRBV18	TRBJ2-7	ASSPTIGDSPSSYEQY
-	many	TRBV7-9	TRBJ1-4	ASSLATGHSTNEKLF
-	few	TRBV13	TRBJ1-5	ASSLGAHSNQPQH
TRBD2	many	TRBV6-2/TRBV6-3	TRBJ2-3	ASSYLGLGADTQY
TRBD2	many	TRBV15	TRBJ2-1	ATSRDKLADNEQF
-	many	TRBV5-8	TRBJ1-5	ASSLVRASSNQPQH
-	-	TRBV7-9	TRBJ2-1	ASSFLNEGEQF
-	many	TRBV7-2	TRBJ1-6	ASSRQREGTYNSPLH
-	few	TRBV5-1	TRBJ1-1	ASSLKRDTEAF
TRBD1	-	TRBV29-1	TRBJ1-5	SALQGENQPQH
-	few	TRBV7-2	TRBJ2-3	ASSRTRSTDTQY
TRBD1	many	TRBV6-6	TRBJ2-3	ASSYSVAGGLTDTQY
TRBD2	many	TRBV11-2	TRBJ2-3	ASSLGGLVAGGSDTQY
-	many	TRBV9	TRBJ1-1	ASSVGGTNTEAF
-	many	TRBV30	TRBJ2-7	AWSVRGQRRDYEQY
-	many	TRBV28	TRBJ2-5	ASSFLGREEETQY
-	many	TRBV12-3/TRBV12-4	TRBJ2-7	ASSSTDTYEQY
-	-	TRBV5-1	TRBJ1-6	ASSVTNSNNSPLH
-	-	TRBV20-1	TRBJ2-5	SATPQAGETQY
-	many	TRBV21-1	TRBJ2-7	ASSPQRSEREQY
-	many	TRBV25-1	TRBJ2-3	ASSAVGDTQY
-	-	TRBV7-9	TRBJ2-5	ASSFSQETQY
TRBD1	few	TRBV6-5	TRBJ2-7	ASSPDRVAWEQY
-	many	TRBV5-4	TRBJ2-1	ASSLALENNEQF
TRBD1	-	TRBV10-3	TRBJ2-7	AISGTGGSYEQY
-	many	TRBV7-9	TRBJ2-3	ASSLLTRTDTQY
-	many	TRBV18	TRBJ2-7	ASSPRLRDSYEQY
TRBD2	many	TRBV29-1	TRBJ2-1	SGGGDLYNEQF